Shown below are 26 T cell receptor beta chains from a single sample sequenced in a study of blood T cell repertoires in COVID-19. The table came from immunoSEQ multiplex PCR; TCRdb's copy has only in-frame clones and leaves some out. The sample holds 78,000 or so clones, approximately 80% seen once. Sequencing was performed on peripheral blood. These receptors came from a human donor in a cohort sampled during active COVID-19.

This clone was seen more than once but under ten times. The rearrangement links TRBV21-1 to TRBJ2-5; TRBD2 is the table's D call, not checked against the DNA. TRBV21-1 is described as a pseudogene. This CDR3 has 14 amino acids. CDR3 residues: CASSKDQRRETQYF. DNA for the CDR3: TGTGCCAGCAGCAAAGATCAGCGGAGGGAGACCCAGTACTTC.

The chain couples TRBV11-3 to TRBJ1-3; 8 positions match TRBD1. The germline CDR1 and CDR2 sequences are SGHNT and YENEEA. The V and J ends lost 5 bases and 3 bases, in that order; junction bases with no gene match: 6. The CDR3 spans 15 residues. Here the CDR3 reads CASSPRTGFGNTIYF. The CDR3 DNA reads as TGTGCCAGCAGCCCGCGGACAGGGTTTGGAAACACCATATATTTT.

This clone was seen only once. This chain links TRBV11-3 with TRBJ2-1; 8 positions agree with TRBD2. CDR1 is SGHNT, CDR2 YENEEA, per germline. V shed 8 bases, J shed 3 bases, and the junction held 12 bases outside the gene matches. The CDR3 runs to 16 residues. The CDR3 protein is CASSPRREALYNEQFF. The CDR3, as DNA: TGTGCCAGCTCCCCTCGGCGGGAGGCGCTCTACAATGAGCAGTTCTTC.

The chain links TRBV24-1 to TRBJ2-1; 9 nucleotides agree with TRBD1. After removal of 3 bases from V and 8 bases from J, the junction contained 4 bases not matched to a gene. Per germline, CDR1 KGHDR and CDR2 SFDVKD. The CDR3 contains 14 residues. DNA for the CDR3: TGTGCCACCAGTGATGGACAGGGGAATCATGAGCAGTTCTTC. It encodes CATSDGQGNHEQFF.

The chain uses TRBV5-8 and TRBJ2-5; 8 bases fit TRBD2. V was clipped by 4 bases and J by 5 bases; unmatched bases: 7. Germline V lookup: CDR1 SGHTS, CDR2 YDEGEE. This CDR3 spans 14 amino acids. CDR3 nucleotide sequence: TGTGCCAGCAGCGGCGGGAGGCAACGGGAGACCCAGTACTTC. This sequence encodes CASSGGRQRETQYF.

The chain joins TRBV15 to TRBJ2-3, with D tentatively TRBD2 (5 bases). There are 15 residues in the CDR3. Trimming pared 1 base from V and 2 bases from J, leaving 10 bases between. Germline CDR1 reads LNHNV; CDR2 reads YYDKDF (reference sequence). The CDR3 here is CATSRAGRDTDTQYF. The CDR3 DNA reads TGTGCCACCAGCAGAGCAGGTCGGGACACAGATACGCAGTATTTT.

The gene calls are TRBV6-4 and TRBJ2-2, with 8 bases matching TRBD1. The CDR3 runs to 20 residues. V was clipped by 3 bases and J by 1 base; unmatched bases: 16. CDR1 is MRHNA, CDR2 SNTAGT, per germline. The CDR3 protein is CASSETNAPTGGRNTGELFF. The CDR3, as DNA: TGTGCCAGCAGTGAAACGAACGCACCCACAGGGGGTCGGAACACCGGGGAGCTGTTTTTT.

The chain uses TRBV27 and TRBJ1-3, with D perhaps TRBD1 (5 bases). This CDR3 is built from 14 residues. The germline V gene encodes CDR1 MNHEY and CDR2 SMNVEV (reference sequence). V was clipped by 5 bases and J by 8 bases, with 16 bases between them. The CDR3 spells CASSRREVGYTIYF. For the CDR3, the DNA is TGTGCCAGCAGTCGCAGGGAGGTGGGATACACCATATATTTT.

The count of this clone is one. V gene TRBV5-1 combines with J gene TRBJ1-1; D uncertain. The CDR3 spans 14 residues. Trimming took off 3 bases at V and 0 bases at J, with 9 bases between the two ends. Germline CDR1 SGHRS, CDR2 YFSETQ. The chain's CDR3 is CASSSQTLNTEAFF. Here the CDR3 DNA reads TGCGCCAGCAGCTCACAGACCCTGAACACTGAAGCTTTCTTT.

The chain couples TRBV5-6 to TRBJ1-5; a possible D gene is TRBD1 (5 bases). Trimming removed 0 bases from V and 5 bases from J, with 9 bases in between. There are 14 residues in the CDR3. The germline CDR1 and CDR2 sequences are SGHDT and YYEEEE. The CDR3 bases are TGTGCCAGCAGCTTGGGGGGCATGGATCAGCCCCAGCATTTT. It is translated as CASSLGGMDQPQHF.

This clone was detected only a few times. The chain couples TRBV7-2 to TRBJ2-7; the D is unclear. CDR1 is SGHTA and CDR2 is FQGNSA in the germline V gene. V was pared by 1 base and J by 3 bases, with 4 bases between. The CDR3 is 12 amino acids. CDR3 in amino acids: CASSLDFYEQYF. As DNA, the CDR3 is TGTGCCAGCAGCTTAGACTTCTACGAGCAGTACTTC.

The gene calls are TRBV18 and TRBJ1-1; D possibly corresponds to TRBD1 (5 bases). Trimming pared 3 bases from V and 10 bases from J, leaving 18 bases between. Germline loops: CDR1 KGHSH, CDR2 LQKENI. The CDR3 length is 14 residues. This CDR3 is CASSPGAGNQGAFF. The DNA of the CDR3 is TGTGCCAGCTCACCCGGGGCGGGGAACCAGGGAGCTTTCTTT.

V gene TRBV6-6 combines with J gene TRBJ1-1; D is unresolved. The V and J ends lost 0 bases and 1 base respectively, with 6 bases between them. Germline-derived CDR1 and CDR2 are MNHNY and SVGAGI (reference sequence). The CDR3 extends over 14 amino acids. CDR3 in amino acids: CASSYSEGNTEAFF. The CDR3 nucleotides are TGTGCCAGCAGTTACTCGGAGGGGAACACTGAAGCTTTCTTT.

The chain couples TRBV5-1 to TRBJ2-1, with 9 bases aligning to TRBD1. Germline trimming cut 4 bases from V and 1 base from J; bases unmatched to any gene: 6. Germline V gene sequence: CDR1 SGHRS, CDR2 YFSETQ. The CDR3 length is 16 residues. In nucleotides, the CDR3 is TGCGCCAGCAGCACGGACGGGACAGGGTCCTACAATGAGCAGTTCTTC. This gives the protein CASSTDGTGSYNEQFF.

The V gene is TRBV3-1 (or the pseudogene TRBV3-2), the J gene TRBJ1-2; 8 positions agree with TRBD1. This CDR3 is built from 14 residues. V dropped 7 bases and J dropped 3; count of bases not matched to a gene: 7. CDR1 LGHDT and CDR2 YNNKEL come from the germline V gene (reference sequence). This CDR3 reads CASNHQGADYGYTF. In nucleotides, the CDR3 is TGTGCCAGCAACCACCAGGGGGCTGACTATGGCTACACCTTC.

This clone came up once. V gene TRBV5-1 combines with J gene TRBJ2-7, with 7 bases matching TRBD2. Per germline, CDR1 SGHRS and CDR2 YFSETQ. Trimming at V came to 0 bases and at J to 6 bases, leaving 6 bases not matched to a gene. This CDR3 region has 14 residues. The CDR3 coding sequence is TGCGCCAGCAGCTTGGTGGCGGGAGACGGCGAGCAGTACTTC. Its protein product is CASSLVAGDGEQYF.

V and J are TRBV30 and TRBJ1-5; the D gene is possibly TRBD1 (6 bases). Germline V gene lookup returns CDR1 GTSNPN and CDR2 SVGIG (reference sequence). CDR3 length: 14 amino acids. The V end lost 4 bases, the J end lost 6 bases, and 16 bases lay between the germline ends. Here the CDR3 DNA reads TGTGCCTGGAACCTAGGGGGGGAGAGTCAGCCCCAGCATTTT. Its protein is CAWNLGGESQPQHF.

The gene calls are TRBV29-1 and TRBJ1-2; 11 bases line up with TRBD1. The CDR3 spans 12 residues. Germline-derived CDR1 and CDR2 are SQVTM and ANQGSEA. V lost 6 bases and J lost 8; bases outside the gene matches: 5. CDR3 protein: CSVPGQGDGYTF. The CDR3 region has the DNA TGCAGCGTCCCGGGACAGGGGGACGGCTACACCTTC.

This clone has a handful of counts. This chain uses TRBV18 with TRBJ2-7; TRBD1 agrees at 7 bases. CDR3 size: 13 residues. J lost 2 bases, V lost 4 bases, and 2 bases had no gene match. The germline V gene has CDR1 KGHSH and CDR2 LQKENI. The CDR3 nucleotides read TGTGCCAGCTCACAGGGACAGACCTACGAGCAGTACTTC. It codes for CASSQGQTYEQYF.

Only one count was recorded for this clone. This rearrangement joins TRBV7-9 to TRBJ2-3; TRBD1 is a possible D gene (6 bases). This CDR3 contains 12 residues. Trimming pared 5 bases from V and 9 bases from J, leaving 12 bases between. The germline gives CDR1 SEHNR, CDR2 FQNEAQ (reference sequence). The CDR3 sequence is CASSPEGVTQYF. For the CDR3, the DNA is TGTGCCAGCAGCCCAGAGGGGGTAACGCAGTATTTT. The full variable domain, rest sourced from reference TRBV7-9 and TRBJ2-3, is DTGVSQNPRHKITKRGQNVTFRCDPISEHNRLYWYRQTLGQGPEFLTYFQNEAQLEKSRLLSDRFSAERPKGSFSTLEIQRTEQGDSAMYLCASSPEGVTQYFGPGTRLTVL.

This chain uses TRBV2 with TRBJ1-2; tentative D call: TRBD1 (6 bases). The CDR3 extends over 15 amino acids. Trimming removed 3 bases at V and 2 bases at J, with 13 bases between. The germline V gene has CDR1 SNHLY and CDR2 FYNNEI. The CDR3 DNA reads TGTGCCAGCAGTGAGGGCTCCACAGGGAACTATGGCTACACCTTC. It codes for CASSEGSTGNYGYTF.

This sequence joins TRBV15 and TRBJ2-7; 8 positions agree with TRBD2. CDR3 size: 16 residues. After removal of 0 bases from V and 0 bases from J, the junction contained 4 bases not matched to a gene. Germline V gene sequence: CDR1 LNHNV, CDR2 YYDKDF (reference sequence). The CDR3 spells CATSRDRLAGSYEQYF. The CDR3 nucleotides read TGTGCCACCAGCAGAGATCGTCTAGCGGGCTCCTACGAGCAGTACTTC.

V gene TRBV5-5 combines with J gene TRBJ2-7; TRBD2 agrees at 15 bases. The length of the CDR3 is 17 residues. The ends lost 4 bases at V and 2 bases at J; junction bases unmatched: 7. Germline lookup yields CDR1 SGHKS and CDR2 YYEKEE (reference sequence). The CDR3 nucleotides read TGTGCCAGCAGCGTGGGACTAGCGGGGGGCAGGGCCTACGAGCAGTACTTC. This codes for CASSVGLAGGRAYEQYF.

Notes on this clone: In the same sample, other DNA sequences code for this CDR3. The CDR3 spells CASSPDREYGYTF. The CDR3 nucleotides read TGTGCCAGCTCACCGGACAGGGAATACGGCTACACCTTC. J is TRBJ1-2 and V is TRBV18, with 8 bases fitting TRBD1. V lost 3 bases, J lost 8 bases, and 5 bases stayed unmatched. Germline CDR1 reads KGHSH; CDR2 reads LQKENI. The CDR3 spans 13 residues.

This chain's CDR3 is CASSPGSYNEQFF. The CDR3 DNA reads TGCGCCAGCAGCCCGGGGTCCTACAATGAGCAGTTCTTC. The chain recombines TRBV5-1 with TRBJ2-1, with a weak D call TRBD2 (5 bases). The CDR3 spans 13 residues. V was cut by 4 bases and J by 1 base, with 6 bases left in between. Germline loops: CDR1 SGHRS, CDR2 YFSETQ.

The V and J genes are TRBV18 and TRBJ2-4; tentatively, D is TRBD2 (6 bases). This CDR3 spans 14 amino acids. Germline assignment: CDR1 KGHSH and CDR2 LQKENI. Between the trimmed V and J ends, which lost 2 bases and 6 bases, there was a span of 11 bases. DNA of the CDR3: TGTGCCAGCTCACCAGGCGGGGTCGGAAACATTCAGTACTTC. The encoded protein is CASSPGGVGNIQYF.